These 13 T cell receptor beta chains originate from one sample sequenced in a study of T cells expressing NK-cell markers. TCRdb reprocessed the 5' RACE reads and reports one entry per CDR3 protein, with no DNA. The sample has some 500,000 distinct CDR3 sequences, and its top ten clones hold approximately 1.5%. The sequenced sample was blood T cells: a sorted CD56 or NKG2C T cell subset, CD4+ or CD8+ T cells, or bulk PBMC T cells (not recorded which). These receptors all stem from a woman aged 50 to 65 in good health.

The gene calls are TRBV4-1 and TRBJ2-1; TCRdb reports TRBD2, a call that lacks DNA to check it against. Germline assignment: CDR1 MGHRA and CDR2 YSYEKL. CDR3 length equals 16 residues. CDR3 loop: CASSISGLAGFGEQFF.

The chain employs TRBV29-1 and TRBJ2-1; TCRdb proposes TRBD2, but this gene call is untestable without DNA. This CDR3 is 13 amino acids long. CDR1 and CDR2 from the germline V gene are SQVTM and ANQGSEA. The CDR3: CSVLDPSMDEQFF.

The CDR3 here is CASSLPGLSSYEQYF. The chain links TRBV11-3 to TRBJ2-7; without DNA, the TCRdb call of TRBD2 cannot be checked. Germline V CDR1 and CDR2: SGHNT, YENEEA. The CDR3 runs to 15 residues. Full variable domain (missing parts from reference TRBV11-3 and TRBJ2-7): EAGVVQSPRYKIIEKKQPVAFWCNPISGHNTLYWYLQNLGQGPELLIRYENEEAVDDSQLPKDRFSAERLKGVDSTLKIQPAELGDSAVYLCASSLPGLSSYEQYFGPGTRLTVT.

The V gene is TRBV20-1, the J gene TRBJ2-1; TCRdb's assignment of TRBD2 cannot be checked, as there is no DNA. The CDR3 contains 20 residues. Germline loops: CDR1 DFQATT, CDR2 SNEGSKA (reference sequence). CDR3 loop: CSAGRPLAGPPTSGYNEQFF.

The chain joins TRBV10-3 to TRBJ1-2; TCRdb indicates TRBD1, and absent DNA this call remains unverified. Germline assignment: CDR1 ENHRY and CDR2 SYGVKD. This CDR3 contains 15 residues. The CDR3 region is CAISPWTGGNVGYTF.

V gene TRBV18 combines with J gene TRBJ2-2; without DNA, the TCRdb call of TRBD2 cannot be checked. The CDR3 is 17 amino acids. The V gene's germline CDR1 is KGHSH and CDR2 LQKENI. Here the CDR3 reads CASSPLGLAGYTGELFF.

J is TRBJ1-2 and V is TRBV6-5; without DNA, the TCRdb call of TRBD1 cannot be checked. Germline loops: CDR1 MNHEY, CDR2 SVGAGI. There are 15 residues in the CDR3. The CDR3 loop is CASSGLGTGLAGYTF.

The V call is TRBV14, the J call TRBJ1-5; as DNA is missing, the TRBD1 call by TCRdb cannot be tested. The CDR3 loop spans 18 amino acids. CDR1 and CDR2 from the germline V gene are SGHDN and FVKESK. The CDR3 sequence: CASSLPGTRYYSNQPQHF.

The chain recombines TRBV18 with TRBJ2-7; as DNA is missing, the TRBD2 call by TCRdb cannot be tested. Germline assignment: CDR1 KGHSH and CDR2 LQKENI. The CDR3 loop spans 15 amino acids. CDR3 loop: CASSPVAVLPYEQYF.

The chain carries TRBV10-3 and TRBJ1-2; checking the TCRdb D call of TRBD1 is not possible without DNA. Germline values: CDR1 ENHRY, CDR2 SYGVKD. CDR3 length equals 14 residues. CDR3 sequence: CASRMGGADYGYTF.

The chain combines TRBV14 with TRBJ2-7. This CDR3 is 12 amino acids long. Germline V CDR1 and CDR2: SGHDN, FVKESK. The chain's CDR3 is CASSASRSEQYF.

This chain joins TRBV5-6 and TRBJ1-2. Per the germline V gene, CDR1 is SGHDT and CDR2 is YYEEEE. This CDR3 has 13 amino acids. This chain's CDR3 is CASSPTRTYGYTF.

This chain joins TRBV21-1 and TRBJ2-5; TCRdb gives TRBD2 as the D gene, but with no DNA this cannot be confirmed. TRBV21-1 has pseudogene status. The CDR3 is made up of 15 amino acids. The CDR3: CASSRLPRSKETQYF.